These 11 T cell receptor beta chains were sequenced from one sample in a study of shared clonotypes between healthy human individuals. Sequencing used immunoSEQ multiplex PCR; TCRdb keeps in-frame clones, though not all of them. The sample holds some 800,000 clones; approximately 92% are singletons and the top ten take less than 25%. It was CD45RO-negative cells, positively selected for CCR7, that made up naive CD8 cells, with terminally differentiated effector memory CD45RA+ cells excluded. Input material: naive CD8+ T cells sorted from blood. The receptors derive from a man aged 25-45 years in good health.

This chain's CDR3 is CASRDRAGQPQHF. The CDR3 DNA reads TGTGCCAGCAGAGACAGGGCGGGACAGCCCCAGCATTTT. This chain links TRBV6-5 with TRBJ1-5, with 7 nucleotides matching TRBD1. Per germline, CDR1 MNHEY and CDR2 SVGAGI. The CDR3 consists of 13 residues. Trimming took 6 bases from V and 7 from J; bases not matched to a gene: 6.

This clone appeared a single time. The V call is TRBV27, the J call TRBJ1-5, with D possibly TRBD1 on 6 matching bases. The CDR3 covers 15 residues. The germline CDR1 and CDR2 sequences are MNHEY and SMNVEV (reference sequence). With 5 bases removed from V and 6 bases from J, the gap between germline ends came to 17 bases. The CDR3 loop reads CASSESGGASQPQHF. CDR3 bases: TGTGCCAGCAGTGAGAGCGGGGGGGCATCTCAGCCCCAGCATTTT.

This sequence joins TRBV9 and TRBJ1-4; 7 bases match TRBD1. This CDR3 contains 15 residues. Germline V gene lookup returns CDR1 SGDLS and CDR2 YYNGEE. The V segment lost 3 bases and the J segment 3 bases; nucleotides outside the gene matches: 5. Written as DNA, the CDR3 is TGTGCCAGCAGCGCGTGGGACAGAGCTAATGAAAAACTGTTTTTT. This gives the protein CASSAWDRANEKLFF.

Of note for this clone: Other DNA sequences from this sample encode an identical CDR3 as well. The V and J genes are TRBV28 and TRBJ2-7, with unresolved D. In germline, CDR1 is MDHEN, CDR2 SYDVKM. This CDR3 region has 12 residues. Trimming cost V 2 bases and J 3 bases, with 5 bases left between them. CDR3 sequence reads: CASSLDDYEQYF. The CDR3 nucleotides are TGTGCCAGCAGTTTAGACGACTACGAGCAGTACTTC.

This chain links TRBV9 with TRBJ1-2; D not resolved. Germline lookup yields CDR1 SGDLS and CDR2 YYNGEE. The CDR3 has 12 residues. Trimming removed 5 bases from V and 8 bases from J, with 13 bases in between. CDR3 nucleotides: TGTGCCAGCAGAGCGGGAACTTGGGGCTACACCTTC. Translated: CASRAGTWGYTF.

This chain joins TRBV28 and TRBJ1-5; 10 nucleotides line up with TRBD1. The junction had 3 bases not matched to a gene; V was cut back by 5 bases and J by 2 bases. The CDR3 spans 15 residues. Per the germline V gene, CDR1 is MDHEN and CDR2 is SYDVKM. Here the CDR3 DNA reads TGTGCCAGCAGTCAGGACAGGGGGGGCAATCAGCCCCAGCATTTT. It is translated as CASSQDRGGNQPQHF.

As regards this clone: Other DNA sequences in this sample translate to the same CDR3. This chain uses TRBV27 with TRBJ2-2; D unclear. The CDR3 is 13 amino acids. CDR1 is MNHEY, CDR2 SMNVEV, per germline (reference sequence). With 3 bases removed from V and 5 bases from J, the gap between germline ends came to 7 bases. The CDR3 spells CASSFSRTGELFF. CDR3 bases: TGTGCCAGCAGTTTTAGTAGGACCGGGGAGCTGTTTTTT.

The chain recombines TRBV10-1 with TRBJ2-2, with 9 positions matching TRBD1. J lost 9 bases, V lost 9 bases, and 11 bases had no gene match. Germline assignment: CDR1 WNHNN and CDR2 SYGVQD (reference sequence). The CDR3 runs 14 residues. The CDR3 nucleotides are TGCGCCAGTTGCCGGGACAGGGTACCCAGGGAGCTGTTTTTT. It is translated as CASCRDRVPRELFF.

V and J are TRBV19 and TRBJ2-1; D gene uncertain. Trimming took off 1 base at V and 4 bases at J, with 5 bases between the two ends. Germline lookup yields CDR1 LNHDA and CDR2 SQIVND (reference sequence). This CDR3 comprises 13 residues. The CDR3 reads CASSIATYNEQFF. CDR3 nucleotides: TGTGCCAGTAGTATAGCCACATACAATGAGCAGTTCTTC.

A remark on this clone: The sample carries other DNA sequences with the same CDR3. The CDR3 loop reads CASSSGRSYEQYF. CDR3 coding DNA: TGTGCCAGCAGTTCCGGACGGTCCTACGAGCAGTACTTC. The chain is built from TRBV27 and TRBJ2-7, with no clear D. The germline V and J ends were trimmed by 4 bases and 1 base, with 8 bases remaining between them. The CDR3 has 13 residues. CDR1 and CDR2 (germline): MNHEY, SMNVEV (reference sequence).

The CDR3 DNA reads as TGTGCCAGCAGTTCCCGTCTAGCGGGAATCTCCAATGAGCAGTTCTTC. It yields the protein CASSSRLAGISNEQFF. This rearrangement joins TRBV6-5 to TRBJ2-1; 9 bases are shared with TRBD2. V lost 4 bases, J lost 6 bases, and 10 bases stayed unmatched. This CDR3 has 16 amino acids. Per the germline V gene, CDR1 is MNHEY and CDR2 is SVGAGI.